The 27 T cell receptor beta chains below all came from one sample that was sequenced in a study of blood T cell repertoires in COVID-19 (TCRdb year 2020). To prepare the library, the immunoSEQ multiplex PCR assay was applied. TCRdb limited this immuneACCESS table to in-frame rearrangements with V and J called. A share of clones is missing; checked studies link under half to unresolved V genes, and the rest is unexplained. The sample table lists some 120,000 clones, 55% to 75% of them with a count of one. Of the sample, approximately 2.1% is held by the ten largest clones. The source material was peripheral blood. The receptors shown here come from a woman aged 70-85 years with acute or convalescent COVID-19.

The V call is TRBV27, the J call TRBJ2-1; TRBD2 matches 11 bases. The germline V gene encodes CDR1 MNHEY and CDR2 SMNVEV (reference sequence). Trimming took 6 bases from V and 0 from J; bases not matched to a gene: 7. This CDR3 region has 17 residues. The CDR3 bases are TGTGCCAGCAGCCAGGGACTAGCGGTGATCTCCTACAATGAGCAGTTCTTC. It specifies CASSQGLAVISYNEQFF.

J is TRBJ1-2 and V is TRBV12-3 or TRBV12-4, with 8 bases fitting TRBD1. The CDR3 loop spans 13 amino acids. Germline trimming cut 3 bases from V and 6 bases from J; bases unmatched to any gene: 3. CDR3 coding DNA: TGTGCCAGCAGTTTCCGACAGGGGAATGGCTACACCTTC. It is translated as CASSFRQGNGYTF.

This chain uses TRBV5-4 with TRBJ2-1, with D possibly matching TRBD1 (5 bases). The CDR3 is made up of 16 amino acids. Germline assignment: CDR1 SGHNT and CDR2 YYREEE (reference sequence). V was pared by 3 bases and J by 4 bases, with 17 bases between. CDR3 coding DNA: TGTGCCAGCAGCTCACCAAGTGACAGTATATACAATGAGCAGTTCTTC. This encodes CASSSPSDSIYNEQFF.

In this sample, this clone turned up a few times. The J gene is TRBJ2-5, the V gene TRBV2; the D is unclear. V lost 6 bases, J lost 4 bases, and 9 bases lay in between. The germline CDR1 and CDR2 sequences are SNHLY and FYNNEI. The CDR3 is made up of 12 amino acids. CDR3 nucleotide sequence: TGTGCCAGCAGCCTCGCAGGAGAGACCCAGTACTTC. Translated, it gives CASSLAGETQYF.

This chain's CDR3 is CASSLWLADYNEQFF. The DNA of the CDR3 is TGTGCCAGCAGTTTATGGCTAGCGGATTACAATGAGCAGTTCTTC. The rearrangement uses TRBV27 and TRBJ2-1; TRBD2 matches at 7 bases. Germline CDR1 and CDR2: MNHEY and SMNVEV (reference sequence). Losses at the gene ends were 1 base for V and 4 bases for J; bases not matched to a gene: 4. CDR3 length: 15 residues.

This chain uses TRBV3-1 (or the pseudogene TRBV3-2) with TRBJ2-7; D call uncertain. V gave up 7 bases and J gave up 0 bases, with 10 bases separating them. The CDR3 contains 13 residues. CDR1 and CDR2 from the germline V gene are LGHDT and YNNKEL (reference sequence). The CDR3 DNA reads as TGTGCCAGCACCGTGGGCAACTCCTACGAGCAGTACTTC. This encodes CASTVGNSYEQYF.

The CDR3 bases are TGTGCCAGCAGCTTAGGGGTGACAGGGACGGAGACCCAGTACTTC. Translated: CASSLGVTGTETQYF. The gene calls are TRBV11-3 and TRBJ2-5, with TRBD1 identical over 7 bases. The length of the CDR3 is 15 residues. Germline CDR1 and CDR2: SGHNT and YENEEA. V trimming: 1 base; J trimming: 5 bases; junction bases outside the gene matches: 7.

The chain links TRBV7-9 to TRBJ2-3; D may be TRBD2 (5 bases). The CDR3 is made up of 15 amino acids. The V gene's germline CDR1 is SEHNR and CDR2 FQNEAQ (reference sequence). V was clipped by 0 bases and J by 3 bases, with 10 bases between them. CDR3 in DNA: TGTGCCAGCAGCTTAGCTCTAGCTTGGACAGATACGCAGTATTTT. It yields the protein CASSLALAWTDTQYF. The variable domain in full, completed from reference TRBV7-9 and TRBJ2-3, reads DTGVSQNPRHKITKRGQNVTFRCDPISEHNRLYWYRQTLGQGPEFLTYFQNEAQLEKSRLLSDRFSAERPKGSFSTLEIQRTEQGDSAMYLCASSLALAWTDTQYFGPGTRLTVL.

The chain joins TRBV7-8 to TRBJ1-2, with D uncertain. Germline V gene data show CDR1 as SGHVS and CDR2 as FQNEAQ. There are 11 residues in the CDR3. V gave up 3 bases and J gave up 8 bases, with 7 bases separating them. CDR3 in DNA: TGTGCCAGCAGCTTCGGAGAGGGCTACACCTTC. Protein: CASSFGEGYTF.

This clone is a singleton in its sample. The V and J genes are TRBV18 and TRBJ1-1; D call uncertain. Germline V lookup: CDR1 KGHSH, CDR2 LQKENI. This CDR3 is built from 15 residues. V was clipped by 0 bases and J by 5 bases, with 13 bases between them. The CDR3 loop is CASSPPYRTGTEAFF. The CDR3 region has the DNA TGTGCCAGCTCACCACCCTACCGGACTGGAACTGAAGCTTTCTTT.

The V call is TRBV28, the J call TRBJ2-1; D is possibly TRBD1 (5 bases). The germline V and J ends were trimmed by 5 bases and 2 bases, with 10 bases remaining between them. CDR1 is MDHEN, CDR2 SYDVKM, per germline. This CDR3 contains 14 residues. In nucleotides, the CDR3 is TGTGCCAGCAGTCGTGACAGTGCCTACAATGAGCAGTTCTTC. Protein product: CASSRDSAYNEQFF.

CDR3 amino acids: CASSGEGGNYGYTF. DNA for the CDR3: TGTGCCAGCAGTGGCGAAGGGGGCAACTATGGCTACACCTTC. The V gene is TRBV2, the J gene TRBJ1-2; 7 bases agree with TRBD1. The germline V gene has CDR1 SNHLY and CDR2 FYNNEI. With V trimmed by 4 bases and J by 2 bases, 4 bases remained unmatched. The CDR3 sequence is 14 residues long.

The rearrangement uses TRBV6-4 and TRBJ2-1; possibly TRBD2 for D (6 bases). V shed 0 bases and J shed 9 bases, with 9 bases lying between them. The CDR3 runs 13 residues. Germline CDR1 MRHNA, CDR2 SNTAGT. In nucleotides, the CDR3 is TGTGCCAGCAGTGACTCGAGACTAGGTGAGCAGTTCTTC. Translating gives CASSDSRLGEQFF.

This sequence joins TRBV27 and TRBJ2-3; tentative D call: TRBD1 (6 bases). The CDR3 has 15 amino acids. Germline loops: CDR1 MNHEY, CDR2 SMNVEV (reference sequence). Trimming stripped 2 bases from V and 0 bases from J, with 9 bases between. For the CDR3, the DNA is TGTGCCAGCAGTTTAGTGGGGACAAGCACAGATACGCAGTATTTT. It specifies CASSLVGTSTDTQYF.

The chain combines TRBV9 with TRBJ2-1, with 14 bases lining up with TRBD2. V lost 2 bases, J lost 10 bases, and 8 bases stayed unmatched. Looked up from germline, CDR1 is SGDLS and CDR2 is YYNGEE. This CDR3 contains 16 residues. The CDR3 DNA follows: TGTGCCAGCAGCGTTGGGGGACTAGCGGGAGACCGGGAGCAGTTCTTC. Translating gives CASSVGGLAGDREQFF.

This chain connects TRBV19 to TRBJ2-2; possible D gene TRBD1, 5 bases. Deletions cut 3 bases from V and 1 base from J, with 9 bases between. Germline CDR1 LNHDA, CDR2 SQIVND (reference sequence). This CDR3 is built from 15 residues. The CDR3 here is CASSISQGNTGELFF. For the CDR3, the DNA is TGTGCCAGTAGTATCAGTCAGGGGAACACCGGGGAGCTGTTTTTT.

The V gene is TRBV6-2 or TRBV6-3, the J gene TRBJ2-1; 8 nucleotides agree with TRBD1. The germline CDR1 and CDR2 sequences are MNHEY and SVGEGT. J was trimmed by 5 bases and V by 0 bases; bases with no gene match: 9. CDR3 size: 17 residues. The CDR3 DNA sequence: TGTGCCAGCAGTTACTCCCCAGGACAGGGCCCTCACAATGAGCAGTTCTTC. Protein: CASSYSPGQGPHNEQFF.

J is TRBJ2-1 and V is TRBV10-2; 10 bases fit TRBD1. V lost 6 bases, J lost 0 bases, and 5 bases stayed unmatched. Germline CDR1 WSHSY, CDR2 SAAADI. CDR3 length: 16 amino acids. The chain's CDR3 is CASRTGGSSSYNEQFF. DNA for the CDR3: TGCGCCAGCAGGACAGGGGGCTCGAGCTCCTACAATGAGCAGTTCTTC.

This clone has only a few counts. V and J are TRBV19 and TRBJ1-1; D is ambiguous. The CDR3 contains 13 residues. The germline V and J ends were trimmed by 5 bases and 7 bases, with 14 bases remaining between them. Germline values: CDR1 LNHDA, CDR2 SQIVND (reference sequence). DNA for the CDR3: TGTGCCAGTAGTTCGAAGGCGGCCATTGAAGCTTTCTTT. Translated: CASSSKAAIEAFF.

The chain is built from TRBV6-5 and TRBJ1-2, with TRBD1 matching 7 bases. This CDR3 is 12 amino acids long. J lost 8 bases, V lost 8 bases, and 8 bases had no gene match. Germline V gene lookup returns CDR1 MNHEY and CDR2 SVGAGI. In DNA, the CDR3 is TGTGCCAGCCTGACAGGGTCTGGGGGCTACACCTTC. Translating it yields CASLTGSGGYTF.

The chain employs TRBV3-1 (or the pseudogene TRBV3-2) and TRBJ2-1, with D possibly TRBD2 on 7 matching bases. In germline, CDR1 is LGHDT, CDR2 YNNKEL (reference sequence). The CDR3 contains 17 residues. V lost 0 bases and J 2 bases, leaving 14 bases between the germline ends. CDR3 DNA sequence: TGTGCCAGCAGCCAAGATACCCGCGGGGGCCCCTACAATGAGCAGTTCTTC. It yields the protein CASSQDTRGGPYNEQFF.

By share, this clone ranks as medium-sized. The CDR3 loop is CASSLGQGTAYEQYF. The DNA of the CDR3 is TGTGCCAGCAGCTTAGGACAGGGAACGGCCTACGAGCAGTACTTC. The rearrangement links TRBV7-2 to TRBJ2-7; 7 nucleotides match TRBD1. CDR3 size: 15 residues. The ends lost 1 base at V and 2 bases at J; junction bases unmatched: 5. The germline V gene has CDR1 SGHTA and CDR2 FQGNSA. Full variable domain (rest looked up from reference TRBV7-2 and TRBJ2-7): GAGVSQSPSNKVTEKGKDVELRCDPISGHTALYWYRQSLGQGLEFLIYFQGNSAPDKSGLPSDRFSAERTGGSVSTLTIQRTQQEDSAVYLCASSLGQGTAYEQYFGPGTRLTVT.

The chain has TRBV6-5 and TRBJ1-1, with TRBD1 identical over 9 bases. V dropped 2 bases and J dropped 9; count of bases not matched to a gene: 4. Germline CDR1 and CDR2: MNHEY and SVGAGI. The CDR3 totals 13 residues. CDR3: CASSYTTGGQAFF. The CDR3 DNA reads TGTGCCAGCAGTTACACGACAGGGGGGCAAGCTTTCTTT.

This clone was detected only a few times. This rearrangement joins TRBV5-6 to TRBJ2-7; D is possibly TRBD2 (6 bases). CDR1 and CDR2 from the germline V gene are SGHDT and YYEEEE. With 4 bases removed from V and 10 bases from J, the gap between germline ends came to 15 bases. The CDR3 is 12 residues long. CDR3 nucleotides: TGTGCCAGCAGCCCGGCGGAGGGCAATCAGTACTTC. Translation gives CASSPAEGNQYF. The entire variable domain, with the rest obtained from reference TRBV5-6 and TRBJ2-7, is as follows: DAGVTQSPTHLIKTRGQQVTLRCSPKSGHDTVSWYQQALGQGPQFIFQYYEEEERQRGNFPDRFSGHQFPNYSSELNVNALLLGDSALYLCASSPAEGNQYFGPGTRLTVT.

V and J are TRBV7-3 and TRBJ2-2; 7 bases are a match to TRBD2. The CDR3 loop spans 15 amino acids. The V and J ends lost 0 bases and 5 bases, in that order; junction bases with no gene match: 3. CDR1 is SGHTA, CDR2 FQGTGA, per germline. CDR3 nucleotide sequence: TGTGCCAGCAGCTTAACCGGGACTATAACCGGGGAGCTGTTTTTT. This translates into CASSLTGTITGELFF. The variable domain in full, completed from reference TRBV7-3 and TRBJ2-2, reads GAGVSQTPSNKVTEKGKYVELRCDPISGHTALYWYRQSLGQGPEFLIYFQGTGAADDSGLPNDRFFAVRPEGSVSTLKIQRTERGDSAVYLCASSLTGTITGELFFGEGSRLTVL.

Here the CDR3 reads CASSTQDRRGETQYF. CDR3 DNA: TGTGCCAGTAGTACCCAGGACAGGAGGGGAGAGACCCAGTACTTC. The J gene is TRBJ2-5, the V gene TRBV19; tentative D call: TRBD1 (7 bases). The CDR3 totals 15 residues. V was cut by 4 bases and J by 4 bases, with 16 bases left in between. CDR1 is LNHDA and CDR2 is SQIVND in the germline V gene (reference sequence).

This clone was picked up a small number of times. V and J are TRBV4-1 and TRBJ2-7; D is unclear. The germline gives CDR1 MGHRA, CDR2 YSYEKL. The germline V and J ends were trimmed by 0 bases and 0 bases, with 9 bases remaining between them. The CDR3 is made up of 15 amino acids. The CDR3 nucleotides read TGCGCCAGCAGCCAAGATGGTACCTACTCCTACGAGCAGTACTTC. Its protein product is CASSQDGTYSYEQYF.